The 17 T cell receptor beta chains below were found in one sample sequenced in a study of post-analysis software for immune sequencing data. Overall study results and limits: Four or five TRBV segments were more frequent in patients than controls; TRBV5-6, TRBV5-1 and TRBV20-1 belonged to this group.

The antigens these receptors bind are not known. Unique molecular identifiers were present in the TCR beta cDNA libraries. MiXCR, run by TCRdb on the PCR reads, gives a single entry per CDR3 protein. Of more than 500,000 distinct CDR3 sequences in the sample, around a third are singletons; the top ten hold approximately 5.4%. The sample consisted of blood. The source of these receptors is a girl aged 2-17 years with multiple sclerosis.

This clonotype has only a few counts. The chain links TRBV11-2 to TRBJ2-3; D is undetermined. The CDR3 is 12 residues long. Germline V gives CDR1 SGHAT, CDR2 FQNNGV. Trimming left V 5 bases short and J 7 bases short, with 10 bases between. CDR3 bases: TGTGCCAGCAGCAGAGAAATCAATACGCAGTATTTT. It specifies CASSREINTQYF.

This sequence joins TRBV12-3 or TRBV12-4 and TRBJ2-3, with TRBD1 matching 10 bases. This CDR3 has 15 residues. J gave up 3 bases and V 6 bases, and 6 bases lay outside the gene matches. CDR3 region: CASRRPGQGTDTQYF. CDR3 nucleotides: TGTGCCAGCAGACGACCGGGACAGGGGACAGATACGCAGTATTTT.

Regarding this clonotype: One junction end does not reproduce the germline sequence, and a read error may be involved. The V gene is TRBV6-2 or TRBV6-3, the J gene TRBJ2-3; no firm D call. Germline CDR1 is MNHEY and CDR2 is SVGEGT. The length of the CDR3 is 11 residues. The DNA for the CDR3 is TGTGCCAGCACTGACCCAGACACGCAGTATTTT. This encodes CASTDPDTQYF.

The chain uses TRBV28 and TRBJ2-1; D is possibly TRBD2 (7 bases). V lost 6 bases and J lost 6, with 18 bases in between. The CDR3 has 15 residues. Germline V gene lookup returns CDR1 MDHEN and CDR2 SYDVKM. The CDR3 coding sequence is TGTGCCAGCAGGCCGTCTGGCGGGGGCCCCAATGAGCAGTTCTTC. It specifies CASRPSGGGPNEQFF.

This clonotype was detected only a few times. The chain joins TRBV6-5 to TRBJ1-1; D is uncertain. There are 12 residues in the CDR3. V lost 5 bases and J 8 bases, leaving 12 bases between the germline ends. The germline gives CDR1 MNHEY, CDR2 SVGAGI. The CDR3 nucleotides read TGTGCCAGCAGTACGGCGGGAGAGGAAGCTTTCTTT. As protein: CASSTAGEEAFF.

V is TRBV11-2 and J is TRBJ2-3, with 7 bases identical to TRBD1. Germline CDR1 is SGHAT and CDR2 is FQNNGV. Losses at the gene ends were 6 bases for V and 2 bases for J; bases not matched to a gene: 5. The length of the CDR3 is 14 residues. CDR3 DNA sequence: TGTGCCAGCAGAGGGGGCGACTACACAGATACGCAGTATTTT. Its protein product is CASRGGDYTDTQYF.

V gene TRBV7-2 combines with J gene TRBJ1-1, with D possibly TRBD1 on 5 matching bases. CDR3 size: 14 residues. Germline-derived CDR1 and CDR2 are SGHTA and FQGNSA. V was cut by 0 bases and J by 6 bases, with 11 bases left in between. CDR3 sequence reads: CASSLAYQGPEAFF. DNA for the CDR3: TGTGCCAGCAGCTTAGCGTACCAGGGTCCTGAAGCTTTCTTT.

This clonotype came up once. J is TRBJ2-3 and V is TRBV12-3 or TRBV12-4, with D tentatively TRBD2 (5 bases). CDR3 length: 14 residues. Between the trimmed V and J ends, which lost 2 bases and 4 bases, there was a span of 10 bases. The CDR3 region is CASSLNLGADTQYF. As DNA, the CDR3 is TGTGCCAGCAGTTTAAATCTGGGAGCAGATACGCAGTATTTT.

This clonotype has only a few counts. This rearrangement joins TRBV10-3 to TRBJ2-7; TRBD1 agrees at 8 bases. The V gene's germline CDR1 is ENHRY and CDR2 SYGVKD. CDR3 length: 14 amino acids. Unmatched junction bases numbered 5, after V lost 6 bases and J lost 1 base. This CDR3 is CAISPGGGSYEQYF. CDR3 nucleotide sequence: TGTGCCATCAGCCCAGGGGGCGGATCCTACGAGCAGTACTTC.

This clonotype appeared a few times. The V gene is TRBV24-1, the J gene TRBJ1-2, with TRBD1 as a possible D gene (6 bases). Germline CDR1 is KGHDR and CDR2 is SFDVKD. The V gene lost 4 bases and the J gene lost 2 bases, with 16 bases spanning the gap. This CDR3 comprises 16 residues. The CDR3 protein is CATSDPGAPNNYGYTF. The CDR3 nucleotides are TGTGCCACCAGTGACCCGGGGGCACCGAACAACTATGGCTACACCTTC.

The chain is built from TRBV5-1 and TRBJ2-2, with D perhaps matching TRBD1 (6 bases). The CDR3 has 15 residues. The germline V and J ends were trimmed by 0 bases and 4 bases, with 10 bases remaining between them. Germline loops: CDR1 SGHRS, CDR2 YFSETQ. CDR3 sequence reads: CASSLDGTITGELFF. The CDR3 DNA sequence: TGCGCCAGCAGCTTGGATGGGACAATCACCGGGGAGCTGTTTTTT.

The chain recombines TRBV10-1 with TRBJ1-2; D is unresolved. The CDR3 sequence is 13 residues long. The germline gives CDR1 WNHNN, CDR2 SYGVQD (reference sequence). V shed 3 bases and J shed 5 bases, with 10 bases lying between them. The CDR3 DNA is TGCGCCAGCAGTGATACCAGTGGTTATGGCTACACCTTC. Amino acids: CASSDTSGYGYTF.

The genes are TRBV2 and TRBJ2-3; 7 bases are a match to TRBD2. This CDR3 comprises 13 residues. The trim removed 2 bases at V and 9 bases at J, leaving 5 bases unmatched. Looked up from germline, CDR1 is SNHLY and CDR2 is FYNNEI. CDR3 nucleotide sequence: TGTGCCAGCAGTGAATCCCAGCGGGGCACGCAGTATTTT. Its translation: CASSESQRGTQYF. Full variable domain (rest looked up from reference TRBV2 and TRBJ2-3): EPEVTQTPSHQVTQMGQEVILRCVPISNHLYFYWYRQILGQKVEFLVSFYNNEISEKSEIFDDQFSVERPDGSNFTLKIRSTKLEDSAMYFCASSESQRGTQYFGPGTRLTVL.

This clonotype was recorded once. The chain joins TRBV20-1 to TRBJ2-1; 8 bases fit TRBD2. The CDR3 length is 14 residues. Germline V CDR1 and CDR2: DFQATT, SNEGSKA (reference sequence). The junction had 9 bases not matched to a gene; V was cut back by 6 bases and J by 5 bases. The CDR3 nucleotides are TGCAGTGCGGAGCGTGGCGGGGGGAACAATGAGCAGTTCTTC. Its translation: CSAERGGGNNEQFF.

V usage is TRBV5-1 and J usage is TRBJ2-5; TRBD2 aligns across 7 bases. The CDR3 loop spans 15 amino acids. Germline V gene data show CDR1 as SGHRS and CDR2 as YFSETQ. Unmatched junction bases numbered 5, after V lost 2 bases and J lost 1 base. CDR3 loop: CASSFGLVGQETQYF. The CDR3 DNA follows: TGCGCCAGCAGCTTTGGACTAGTCGGCCAAGAGACCCAGTACTTC.

This clonotype appeared a single time. This CDR3 is CSAKRGSSYNEQFF. The DNA of the CDR3 is TGCAGCGCTAAGCGGGGGAGCTCCTACAATGAGCAGTTCTTC. J is TRBJ2-1 and V is TRBV29-1, with 8 positions matching TRBD2. The CDR3 covers 14 residues. V dropped 7 bases and J dropped 0; count of bases not matched to a gene: 5. Per germline, CDR1 SQVTM and CDR2 ANQGSEA.

This clonotype has just one count. CDR3 region: CASSQVVQKNTEAFF. The CDR3 bases are TGTGCCAGCAGCCAAGTAGTCCAGAAGAACACTGAAGCTTTCTTT. The V gene is TRBV4-2, the J gene TRBJ1-1; D gene unclear. The CDR3 is 15 amino acids. Looked up from germline, CDR1 is LGHNA and CDR2 is YNFKEQ. Trimming removed 1 base at V and 1 base at J, with 10 bases between.